What follows are 2 T cell receptor beta chains derived from one specimen sequenced in a study of blood T cell repertoires in COVID-19. The protocol was immunoSEQ multiplex PCR, while the TCRdb copy is restricted to in-frame clones and leaves out a portion. The top ten clones hold about 0.66% of a sample with around 200,000 clones, about 90% of them seen once. Input material: peripheral blood. These receptor sequences come from a man aged 45 to 65 with acute or convalescent COVID-19.

V gene TRBV18 combines with J gene TRBJ2-1, with 8 bases matching TRBD2. Trimming at V came to 3 bases and at J to 2 bases, leaving 9 bases not matched to a gene. Looked up from germline, CDR1 is KGHSH and CDR2 is LQKENI. The CDR3 is 17 residues long. The CDR3 spells CASSPQGSGTTYNEQFF. CDR3 nucleotides: TGTGCCAGCTCACCCCAGGGTAGCGGGACCACCTACAATGAGCAGTTCTTC.

This chain connects TRBV11-2 to TRBJ2-1, with D possibly matching TRBD1 (5 bases). The ends were cut back, 2 bases at V and 0 bases at J, with 17 bases in the middle. CDR1 and CDR2 from the germline V gene are SGHAT and FQNNGV. This CDR3 is built from 18 residues. CDR3 residues: CASSLLRVGRDSYNEQFF. As DNA, the CDR3 is TGTGCCAGCAGCTTACTCCGGGTGGGCAGGGACTCCTACAATGAGCAGTTCTTC.